This T cell receptor beta chain was sequenced for a study of chemoradiotherapy in HPV16-positive cancers (dated by TCRdb to 2021 to 2024). Study-wide context: Using functional T-cell assays on cells from a couple of HPV16-positive patients, the researchers defined candidate HPV-specific T-cell clones and common TCR motifs. The study asked whether T-cell immunity against the HPV oncoproteins E6 and E7 changes during chemoradiotherapy and whether it affects survival. The candidate HPV-specific TCRs and motifs were then tracked in TCR repertoires from under 100 patients with HPV-related cancers. What the work shows at the level of the full study, not this receptor alone: Expansion of candidate HPV-specific clones and E7-related TCR motifs was observed in the tumor microenvironment during treatment, whereas no such expansion was observed for non-HPV-specific T cells. In HPV16-positive patients, expansion of HPV-responsive T cells during chemoradiotherapy was found to be associated with improved recurrence-free survival. Only two HPV16-positive patients were used to derive the functional definition of HPV-specific T cells, and the survival association was reported for HPV16-positive patients.

Library generation was performed with the immunoSEQ multiplex PCR assay. Not all clones reach the TCRdb copy of this immuneACCESS table, which keeps in-frame sequences only. Checked studies attribute under half of the gap to unresolved V genes and leave the rest unexplained. The sample yields about 25,000 clones; about 92% were counted once. The biggest ten clones account for roughly 20% of the sample. The germline V gene encodes CDR1 SGHTA and CDR2 FQGNSA. Germline trimming amounts to 5 bases on V and 5 bases on J, with 10 as the count of junction bases outside the gene matches. The CDR3 numbers 17 residues from cysteine through phenylalanine. Just the 51-base CDR3 DNA is kept, in frame starting at base 1. Worth noting for this clone: Its antigen is still unknown. Base quality data are lacking; no much larger clone is found one base away.

Repertoires were sampled multiple times during chemoradiotherapy, which allowed clonal expansion in the tumor microenvironment to be followed. In this chain, TRBV7-2 is recombined with TRBJ2-3; 13 bases in between match TRBD2. The TCR sequence derives from a human donor with HPV-associated anogenital cancer. Here the sequenced sample was blood, taken from a patient who underwent chemoradiotherapy. The CDR3 reads CASSQELAGGPLDTQYF. The DNA sequence is as follows: TGTGCCAGCAGCCAGGAACTAGCGGGGGGGCCACTAGATACGCAGTATTTT.